The 8 T cell receptor beta chains listed next were all sequenced from one sample in a study of cytomegalovirus exposure and HLA in healthy donors. The PCR ran on 60 Vbeta and 13 Jbeta primers. Only in-frame clones appear in the TCRdb table, and some are missing; sequencing was by immunoSEQ multiplex PCR. There are approximately 110,000 clones in the sample, with roughly 2.5% held by the top ten. Material for sequencing was PBMCs. Every receptor here comes from a man younger than 45 in good health and CMV-seronegative.

The genes are TRBV9 and TRBJ2-3, with 10 bases identical to TRBD2. Germline V CDR1 and CDR2: SGDLS, YYNGEE. The CDR3 runs 15 residues. The ends lost 1 base at V and 4 bases at J; junction bases unmatched: 3. The CDR3 bases are TGTGCCAGCAGCGTAAGCGGGAGGGGGGCAGATACGCAGTATTTT. Translated: CASSVSGRGADTQYF.

The chain couples TRBV19 to TRBJ2-1; 8 nucleotides line up with TRBD1. Unmatched junction bases numbered 5, after V lost 5 bases and J lost 5 bases. The V gene's germline CDR1 is LNHDA and CDR2 SQIVND (reference sequence). The CDR3 consists of 14 residues. Here the CDR3 reads CASSLQGADNEQFF. The CDR3, as DNA: TGTGCCAGTAGTCTGCAGGGGGCAGACAATGAGCAGTTCTTC.

The chain links TRBV2 to TRBJ2-3; no firm D call. V lost 3 bases and J 7 bases, leaving 5 bases between the germline ends. Germline lookup yields CDR1 SNHLY and CDR2 FYNNEI. CDR3 size: 11 residues. This CDR3 is CASSDLYTQYF. The CDR3 nucleotides are TGTGCCAGCAGTGACCTCTATACGCAGTATTTT.

The chain joins TRBV7-6 to TRBJ1-5; TRBD1 agrees at 7 bases. The CDR3 is 17 residues long. The V and J ends lost 5 bases and 0 bases, in that order; junction bases with no gene match: 10. Per the germline V gene, CDR1 is SGHVS and CDR2 is FNYEAQ. CDR3 protein: CASSQWDSTFSNQPQHF. In DNA form, the CDR3 reads TGTGCCAGCAGCCAATGGGACAGCACATTTAGCAATCAGCCCCAGCATTTT.

CDR3: CAISEIGGTYNEQFF. In nucleotides, the CDR3 is TGTGCCATCAGTGAAATCGGCGGTACCTACAATGAGCAGTTCTTC. The rearrangement uses TRBV10-3 and TRBJ2-1; D ambiguous. V was clipped by 3 bases and J by 2 bases, with 11 bases between them. CDR3 length: 15 amino acids. Germline CDR1 is ENHRY and CDR2 is SYGVKD.

This chain joins TRBV7-2 and TRBJ1-2, with 7 nucleotides matching TRBD1. The CDR3 has 13 residues. V was clipped by 5 bases and J by 7 bases; unmatched bases: 7. CDR1 and CDR2 from the germline V gene are SGHTA and FQGNSA. CDR3 sequence: CASSPGQRSGYTF. The DNA for the CDR3 is TGTGCCAGCAGCCCGGGACAGAGAAGTGGCTACACCTTC.

The V gene is TRBV5-5, the J gene TRBJ2-7, with 9 nucleotides matching TRBD1. Germline-derived CDR1 and CDR2 are SGHKS and YYEKEE (reference sequence). The J segment lost 3 bases and the V segment lost 0 bases, leaving 4 bases of the junction unmatched. The CDR3 totals 15 residues. The CDR3 DNA is TGTGCCAGCAGCTTGGTTCAGGACAGGGGCTACGAGCAGTACTTC. It translates to CASSLVQDRGYEQYF.

The V call is TRBV5-1, the J call TRBJ2-7; 7 bases are a match to TRBD1. Per the germline V gene, CDR1 is SGHRS and CDR2 is YFSETQ. The V gene end was trimmed by 7 bases and the J gene end by 3 bases; junction bases not matched to a gene: 10. The CDR3 sequence is 14 residues long. In DNA, the CDR3 is TGCGCCAGCTCCCTCGAAGGACAGGTCTACGAGCAGTACTTC. This encodes CASSLEGQVYEQYF.